The entry below gives a single TCR beta chain sequence along with its context. V was trimmed by 8 bases and J by 1 base, leaving 8 bases between them. The CDR3 is 12 residues long. Per the germline V gene, CDR1 is MNHNS and CDR2 is SASEGT. This sample was taken from a study of long-term antiretroviral therapy in people with HIV. The immunoSEQ assay was v3.0, run at survey level. TCRdb keeps only in-frame clones here, not all; method: immunoSEQ multiplex PCR. Among 20,000 or so clones listed, approximately 82% were seen once. The TCR was taken from a woman between 25 and 40 years old with HIV. Here the sequenced sample was unsorted PBMCs, taken 0.2 years after starting antiretroviral therapy. This rearrangement joins TRBV6-1 to TRBJ1-1; D is perhaps TRBD1 (5 bases). CDR3 sequence reads: CASVGRNTEAFF. The CDR3 DNA follows: TGTGCCAGCGTGGGACGGAACACTGAAGCTTTCTTT.